These 6 T cell receptor beta chains were all obtained from the same sample, sequenced in a study of cytomegalovirus exposure and HLA in healthy donors. 13 Jbeta primers and 60 Vbeta primers were used for the PCR. The data were produced by immunoSEQ multiplex PCR, yet TCRdb's version contains in-frame clones alone and is incomplete. Of around 150,000 clones detected, about 66% appear once; the ten largest clones hold roughly 1.8%. The sequencing input was PBMCs. The receptors originated from a male donor in good health and CMV-seronegative.

This clone was seen once. V is TRBV2 and J is TRBJ1-1, with a tentative D call TRBD1 (5 bases). V dropped 6 bases and J dropped 1 base, with 9 bases sitting between them. In germline, CDR1 is SNHLY, CDR2 FYNNEI. This CDR3 contains 13 residues. CDR3 DNA sequence: TGTGCCAGCAGCGGCGACAGGAACACTGAAGCTTTCTTT. It specifies CASSGDRNTEAFF.

The V call is TRBV19, the J call TRBJ1-4, with 9 nucleotides matching TRBD1. The CDR3 consists of 16 residues. With V trimmed by 3 bases and J by 5 bases, 7 bases remained unmatched. The germline CDR1 and CDR2 sequences are LNHDA and SQIVND (reference sequence). CDR3 sequence reads: CASSINPGTGNEKLFF. The CDR3 DNA reads as TGTGCCAGTAGTATCAACCCCGGGACAGGGAATGAAAAACTGTTTTTT.

The chain recombines TRBV19 with TRBJ1-4; no definite D call. The CDR3 consists of 15 residues. Germline V CDR1 and CDR2: LNHDA, SQIVND (reference sequence). V was clipped by 4 bases and J by 0 bases, with 9 bases between them. This chain's CDR3 is CASSKREATNEKLFF. CDR3 bases: TGTGCCAGTAGTAAACGAGAAGCAACTAATGAAAAACTGTTTTTT.

The genes are TRBV5-4 and TRBJ2-5, with D perhaps matching TRBD2 (6 bases). With 1 base removed from V and 1 base from J, the gap between germline ends came to 11 bases. Germline CDR1 is SGHNT and CDR2 is YYREEE (reference sequence). The CDR3 is 15 amino acids. DNA of the CDR3: TGTGCCAGCAGCTTGCGGGGACTTCTCCAAGAGACCCAGTACTTC. It encodes CASSLRGLLQETQYF.

There are a few counts of this clone. V and J are TRBV5-5 and TRBJ2-5, with 7 bases that match TRBD1. The germline gives CDR1 SGHKS, CDR2 YYEKEE (reference sequence). Trimming took 1 base from V and 5 from J; bases not matched to a gene: 11. The CDR3 is 16 residues long. CDR3 residues: CASSLFSGQVQETQYF. The CDR3 nucleotides are TGTGCCAGCAGCTTGTTTTCAGGACAGGTTCAGGAGACCCAGTACTTC.

The V and J genes are TRBV19 and TRBJ1-5, with TRBD1 matching over 7 bases. Germline lookup yields CDR1 LNHDA and CDR2 SQIVND (reference sequence). V lost 10 bases and J lost 5; bases outside the gene matches: 8. The CDR3 loop spans 13 amino acids. CDR3 nucleotides: TGTGCCACCAACCGGGACAGAGATCAGCCCCAGCATTTT. Amino acid sequence: CATNRDRDQPQHF.